A selection of T cell receptor beta chains follows, all from one sample in a study of metastatic and nonmetastatic thyroid tumors. TCRdb re-analyzed the PCR reads using MiXCR. The data contain some 20,000 clones, approximately 23% of them singletons. The sequencing sample was made of tumor tissue. All receptors come from a female donor with papillary thyroid cancer or a benign thyroid nodule (not recorded which). Some clones in this sample may be carry-over from other donors' samples. The CDR3 runs from the conserved cysteine through the conserved F or W. A D gene is named only where the DNA matches it firmly. A clone size is listed for some rows: how often the clone was seen (once, few, many), or a class if it is expanded.

J gene: TRBJ1-1
clone size: many
D gene: TRBD1
V gene: TRBV20-1
CDR3 protein: CSAVDRGLGNTEVFF
CDR3 DNA: TGCAGTGCTGTAGACAGGGGGCTTGGGAACACTGAAGTTTTCTTT

J gene: TRBJ2-1
clone size: many
D gene: TRBD2
V gene: TRBV19
CDR3 protein: CASSVKSGSDEQFF
CDR3 DNA: TGTGCCAGTAGTGTTAAAAGCGGGAGTGATGAGCAGTTCTTC

J gene: TRBJ2-5
clone size: many
D gene: -
V gene: TRBV5-6
CDR3 protein: CASSLNLQGVEETQYF
CDR3 DNA: TGTGCCAGCAGCCTAAACCTACAGGGCGTAGAGGAGACCCAGTACTTC

J gene: TRBJ2-7
clone size: few
D gene: -
V gene: TRBV6-1
CDR3 protein: CASSKGGRTYEQYF
CDR3 DNA: TGTGCCAGCAGTAAAGGAGGACGTACCTACGAGCAGTACTTC

J gene: TRBJ1-5
clone size: many
D gene: -
V gene: TRBV6-2/TRBV6-3
CDR3 protein: CASSPHPSPNQPQHF
CDR3 DNA: TGTGCCAGCAGTCCCCACCCGTCCCCTAACCAGCCCCAGCATTTT

J gene: TRBJ1-4
clone size: many
D gene: TRBD1
V gene: TRBV7-2
CDR3 protein: CASSFDRGDEKLFF
CDR3 DNA: TGTGCCAGCAGCTTTGACAGGGGGGACGAAAAACTGTTTTTT

J gene: TRBJ1-2
clone size: -
D gene: TRBD1
V gene: TRBV2
CDR3 protein: CASKAGQGFVYTF
CDR3 DNA: TGTGCCAGCAAGGCGGGACAGGGATTCGTCTACACCTTC

J gene: TRBJ2-3
clone size: few
D gene: -
V gene: TRBV28
CDR3 protein: CAIILPTALTDTQYF
CDR3 DNA: TGTGCCATCATCCTACCGACAGCTCTCACAGATACGCAGTATTTT

J gene: TRBJ1-2
clone size: -
D gene: -
V gene: TRBV20-1
CDR3 protein: CSAFRQGREGYTF
CDR3 DNA: TGCAGTGCTTTCCGTCAGGGGCGAGAGGGCTACACCTTC

J gene: TRBJ1-2
clone size: few
D gene: -
V gene: TRBV6-5
CDR3 protein: CASSYLLANYGYTF
CDR3 DNA: TGTGCCAGCAGTTACCTTTTGGCTAACTATGGCTACACCTTC

J gene: TRBJ2-1
clone size: -
D gene: -
V gene: TRBV7-3
CDR3 protein: CASSLGSGGDNEQFF
CDR3 DNA: TGTGCCAGCAGCTTAGGTAGCGGAGGGGACAATGAGCAGTTCTTC

J gene: TRBJ2-2
clone size: many
D gene: -
V gene: TRBV19
CDR3 protein: CASSIDGNTGELFF
CDR3 DNA: TGTGCCAGTAGTATAGACGGTAACACCGGGGAGCTGTTTTTT

J gene: TRBJ2-1
clone size: many
D gene: -
V gene: TRBV27
CDR3 protein: CASSRGMASRNEQFF
CDR3 DNA: TGTGCCAGCAGTCGAGGTATGGCGTCTAGGAATGAGCAGTTCTTC

J gene: TRBJ2-7
clone size: -
D gene: TRBD1
V gene: TRBV15
CDR3 protein: CATSRRQGAAYEQYF
CDR3 DNA: TGTGCCACCAGCAGGAGACAGGGGGCAGCTTACGAGCAGTACTTC

J gene: TRBJ2-1
clone size: few
D gene: -
V gene: TRBV5-1
CDR3 protein: CASSFFGGEQFF
CDR3 DNA: TGCGCCAGCAGCTTTTTTGGGGGTGAGCAGTTCTTC

J gene: TRBJ2-7
clone size: many
D gene: TRBD2
V gene: TRBV9
CDR3 protein: CASSTGTSGSYEQYF
CDR3 DNA: TGTGCCAGCAGCACCGGGACTAGCGGGAGCTACGAGCAGTACTTC

J gene: TRBJ2-7
clone size: medium-sized
D gene: -
V gene: TRBV6-5
CDR3 protein: CASSYSPDRPAYEQYF
CDR3 DNA: TGTGCCAGCAGTTACTCCCCCGACAGGCCTGCCTACGAGCAGTACTTC

J gene: TRBJ2-4
clone size: many
D gene: TRBD1
V gene: TRBV7-2
CDR3 protein: CASSSQGQVNIQYF
CDR3 DNA: TGTGCCAGCAGCTCCCAGGGACAGGTTAACATTCAGTACTTC

J gene: TRBJ1-2
clone size: -
D gene: TRBD1
V gene: TRBV28
CDR3 protein: CASSFRQGVYGYTF
CDR3 DNA: TGTGCCAGCAGTTTCCGACAGGGCGTCTATGGCTACACCTTC

J gene: TRBJ2-3
clone size: few
D gene: -
V gene: TRBV6-2/TRBV6-3
CDR3 protein: CASSPRLEGGDTQYF
CDR3 DNA: TGTGCCAGCAGCCCAAGACTAGAGGGAGGAGATACGCAGTATTTT

J gene: TRBJ2-7
clone size: once
D gene: TRBD1
V gene: TRBV20-1
CDR3 protein: CSANWLQGEDEQYF
CDR3 DNA: TGCAGTGCTAATTGGTTACAGGGGGAGGATGAGCAGTACTTC

J gene: TRBJ2-2
clone size: few
D gene: -
V gene: TRBV24-1
CDR3 protein: CATRRGFAGELFF
CDR3 DNA: TGTGCCACCAGGAGGGGTTTTGCGGGGGAGCTGTTTTTT

J gene: TRBJ2-1
clone size: -
D gene: -
V gene: TRBV6-1
CDR3 protein: CASIDTGARRGEQFF
CDR3 DNA: TGTGCCAGCATTGATACCGGGGCACGGCGGGGTGAGCAGTTCTTC

J gene: TRBJ1-4
clone size: many
D gene: -
V gene: TRBV7-9
CDR3 protein: CASSPGSGANEKLFF
CDR3 DNA: TGTGCCAGCAGCCCCGGTTCAGGGGCTAATGAAAAACTGTTTTTT

J gene: TRBJ1-4
clone size: few
D gene: -
V gene: TRBV5-1
CDR3 protein: CASSLGHSGANEKLFF
CDR3 DNA: TGCGCCAGCAGCCTGGGTCATTCCGGGGCTAATGAAAAACTGTTTTTT

J gene: TRBJ2-7
clone size: few
D gene: -
V gene: TRBV2
CDR3 protein: CASSEGWGGRVDEQYF
CDR3 DNA: TGTGCCAGCAGTGAAGGGTGGGGTGGCAGGGTCGACGAGCAGTACTTC

J gene: TRBJ2-7
clone size: -
D gene: -
V gene: TRBV6-1
CDR3 protein: CASTLTSCLGNEQYF
CDR3 DNA: TGTGCCAGCACTCTCACTAGCTGCCTTGGGAACGAGCAGTACTTC

J gene: TRBJ2-7
clone size: few
D gene: TRBD1
V gene: TRBV28
CDR3 protein: CARTGDSSYEQYF
CDR3 DNA: TGTGCCAGAACCGGGGACAGCTCCTACGAGCAGTACTTC

J gene: TRBJ2-7
clone size: few
D gene: TRBD1
V gene: TRBV7-2
CDR3 protein: CASSLGTGTYEQYF
CDR3 DNA: TGTGCCAGCAGCTTAGGGACAGGAACCTACGAGCAGTACTTC

J gene: TRBJ1-5
clone size: large
D gene: -
V gene: TRBV5-1
CDR3 protein: CASSPGGTDGNQPQHF
CDR3 DNA: TGCGCCAGCAGCCCTGGCGGGACGGACGGCAATCAGCCCCAGCATTTT

J gene: TRBJ2-7
clone size: few
D gene: -
V gene: TRBV6-1
CDR3 protein: CASSEEVGLEQYF
CDR3 DNA: TGTGCCAGCAGTGAGGAGGTGGGGTTGGAGCAGTACTTC

J gene: TRBJ2-2
clone size: -
D gene: -
V gene: TRBV6-1
CDR3 protein: CASSEKDAGELFF
CDR3 DNA: TGTGCCAGCAGTGAAAAGGACGCCGGGGAGCTGTTTTTT

J gene: TRBJ2-5
clone size: -
D gene: TRBD1
V gene: TRBV3-1
CDR3 protein: CASTPTGIPQETQYF
CDR3 DNA: TGTGCCAGCACCCCGACAGGGATCCCACAAGAGACCCAGTACTTC

J gene: TRBJ2-3
clone size: few
D gene: -
V gene: TRBV20-1
CDR3 protein: CSARENRRGGTDTQYF
CDR3 DNA: TGCAGTGCTAGGGAGAATAGAAGGGGGGGCACAGATACGCAGTATTTT

J gene: TRBJ2-7
clone size: -
D gene: TRBD2
V gene: TRBV13
CDR3 protein: CASTTDPSGYEQYF
CDR3 DNA: TGTGCCAGCACCACAGACCCTAGCGGTTACGAGCAGTACTTC

J gene: TRBJ2-1
clone size: -
D gene: TRBD2
V gene: TRBV20-1
CDR3 protein: CSAHSGSSYNEQFF
CDR3 DNA: TGCAGTGCTCACAGCGGGAGCTCCTACAATGAGCAGTTCTTC

J gene: TRBJ2-3
clone size: -
D gene: -
V gene: TRBV6-5
CDR3 protein: CASSHEGADTQYF
CDR3 DNA: TGTGCCAGCAGCCACGAGGGAGCAGATACGCAGTATTTT

J gene: TRBJ2-3
clone size: many
D gene: TRBD2
V gene: TRBV12-3/TRBV12-4
CDR3 protein: CASSGTSYPPDTQYF
CDR3 DNA: TGTGCCAGCAGCGGGACTAGTTACCCCCCAGATACGCAGTATTTT

J gene: TRBJ1-1
clone size: -
D gene: -
V gene: TRBV6-1
CDR3 protein: CASSNKLITEAFF
CDR3 DNA: TGTGCCAGCAGTAACAAACTCATCACTGAAGCTTTCTTT

J gene: TRBJ2-2
clone size: -
D gene: -
V gene: TRBV4-2
CDR3 protein: CASSPAWGAPNTGELFF
CDR3 DNA: TGTGCCAGCAGCCCCGCTTGGGGGGCCCCGAACACCGGGGAGCTGTTTTTT

J gene: TRBJ1-5
clone size: -
D gene: -
V gene: TRBV20-1
CDR3 protein: CSAGVGGHPQHF
CDR3 DNA: TGCAGTGCTGGAGTTGGGGGACATCCCCAGCATTTT

J gene: TRBJ2-6
clone size: once
D gene: TRBD1
V gene: TRBV11-2
CDR3 protein: CASSDRGPGANVLTF
CDR3 DNA: TGTGCCAGCAGCGACAGGGGTCCTGGGGCCAACGTCCTGACTTTC

J gene: TRBJ2-7
clone size: -
D gene: -
V gene: TRBV7-3
CDR3 protein: CVSSYRDMVSEQYF
CDR3 DNA: TGTGTCAGCAGCTACCGGGACATGGTATCCGAGCAGTACTTC

J gene: TRBJ2-7
clone size: -
D gene: -
V gene: TRBV20-1
CDR3 protein: CSAVLAHNEQYF
CDR3 DNA: TGCAGTGCGGTACTAGCCCACAACGAGCAGTACTTC

J gene: TRBJ1-2
clone size: medium-sized
D gene: -
V gene: TRBV27
CDR3 protein: CASSPRRSAGGYTF
CDR3 DNA: TGTGCCAGCAGTCCCCGGCGAAGCGCTGGTGGCTACACCTTC

J gene: TRBJ2-3
clone size: -
D gene: -
V gene: TRBV3-1
CDR3 protein: CASSPKGPDTQYF
CDR3 DNA: TGTGCCAGCAGCCCAAAGGGCCCAGATACGCAGTATTTT

J gene: TRBJ1-2
clone size: many
D gene: -
V gene: TRBV7-2
CDR3 protein: CASSFTQKGGYTF
CDR3 DNA: TGTGCCAGCAGCTTCACTCAAAAAGGGGGCTACACCTTC

J gene: TRBJ2-1
clone size: -
D gene: -
V gene: TRBV5-1
CDR3 protein: CASSSDAGSSYNEQFF
CDR3 DNA: TGCGCCAGCAGCTCGGACGCCGGGAGTTCCTACAATGAGCAGTTCTTC

J gene: TRBJ1-1
clone size: -
D gene: -
V gene: TRBV20-1
CDR3 protein: CSAWATNTEAFF
CDR3 DNA: TGCAGTGCTTGGGCGACGAACACTGAAGCTTTCTTT

J gene: TRBJ2-5
clone size: few
D gene: TRBD2
V gene: TRBV7-3
CDR3 protein: CASSPTSGRQETQYF
CDR3 DNA: TGTGCCAGCAGCCCAACTAGCGGGAGACAAGAGACCCAGTACTTC

J gene: TRBJ2-5
clone size: few
D gene: TRBD1
V gene: TRBV2
CDR3 protein: CASSRTGEETQYF
CDR3 DNA: TGTGCCAGCAGTCGGACAGGTGAAGAGACCCAGTACTTC

J gene: TRBJ1-2
clone size: many
D gene: -
V gene: TRBV2
CDR3 protein: CASLRSGYGYTF
CDR3 DNA: TGTGCCAGCCTTCGCTCTGGGTATGGCTACACCTTC

J gene: TRBJ2-5
clone size: -
D gene: TRBD1
V gene: TRBV11-3
CDR3 protein: CASSRWDRGLGESQYF
CDR3 DNA: TGTGCCAGCAGCCGATGGGACAGGGGGTTAGGCGAGAGCCAGTACTTC

J gene: TRBJ2-7
clone size: medium-sized
D gene: -
V gene: TRBV27
CDR3 protein: CASSLSSFGRITYEQYF
CDR3 DNA: TGTGCCAGCAGTTTATCCTCCTTTGGCAGGATTACCTACGAGCAGTACTTC

J gene: TRBJ1-1
clone size: -
D gene: -
V gene: TRBV11-3
CDR3 protein: CASSLDLSSEAFF
CDR3 DNA: TGTGCCAGCAGCTTAGATCTTTCGAGTGAAGCTTTCTTT

J gene: TRBJ2-7
clone size: few
D gene: -
V gene: TRBV6-1
CDR3 protein: CASSEHRLSYEQYF
CDR3 DNA: TGTGCCAGCAGTGAGCACCGCCTATCCTACGAGCAGTACTTC

J gene: TRBJ2-7
clone size: -
D gene: -
V gene: TRBV5-4
CDR3 protein: CASSLGGTGYEQYF
CDR3 DNA: TGTGCCAGCAGCTTGGGGGGCACTGGTTACGAGCAGTACTTC

J gene: TRBJ1-3
clone size: -
D gene: -
V gene: TRBV9
CDR3 protein: CASSAFLDRAGNTIYF
CDR3 DNA: TGTGCCAGCAGCGCTTTTTTGGACAGAGCTGGAAACACCATATATTTT

J gene: TRBJ1-2
clone size: -
D gene: -
V gene: TRBV7-8
CDR3 protein: CASSPNRDYGYTF
CDR3 DNA: TGTGCCAGCAGTCCCAATCGGGACTATGGCTACACCTTC